The rows below give T cell receptor beta chains drawn from one sample of a study of cytomegalovirus exposure and HLA in healthy donors. Generated by immunoSEQ multiplex PCR, the TCRdb table keeps only in-frame clones and is missing some. The sample consists of around 170,000 clones, over 75% of them appearing once. The sample comprised PBMCs. Every receptor here comes from a man aged 50 or older in good health and CMV-seronegative. The CDR3 runs from the conserved cysteine through the conserved F or W. A D gene is named only where the DNA matches it firmly. Some rows have no size entry. The others give once, few or many, or a class for an expanded clone.

v_call	j_call	clone_size	d_call	cdr3_aa	cdr3_nt
TRBV18	TRBJ1-5	once	.	CASSSTYSNQPQHF	TGTGCCAGCTCATCGACTTATAGCAATCAGCCCCAGCATTTT
TRBV27	TRBJ2-3	.	.	CASSSPTLGGDTQYF	TGTGCCAGCAGTTCCCCCACTCTGGGGGGAGATACGCAGTATTTT
TRBV18	TRBJ1-1	.	.	CASSQTYTENTEAFF	TGTGCCAGCTCACAGACCTATACAGAGAACACTGAAGCTTTCTTT
TRBV4-1	TRBJ1-5	.	TRBD1	CASSLRQGRSNQPQHF	TGCGCCAGCAGCCTTCGACAGGGACGGAGCAATCAGCCCCAGCATTTT
TRBV4-3	TRBJ1-6	.	TRBD1	CASSQTGGGSPLHF	TGCGCCAGCAGCCAAACAGGGGGCGGATCACCCCTCCACTTT
TRBV9	TRBJ1-6	.	.	CASSPTGNAHSPLHF	TGTGCCAGCAGCCCAACGGGAAATGCTCATTCACCCCTCCACTTT
TRBV7-9	TRBJ2-1	.	TRBD2	CASSSGGEQFF	TGTGCCAGCAGCTCGGGAGGGGAGCAGTTCTTC
TRBV6-1	TRBJ1-2	.	.	CASSEFSRGDGYTF	TGTGCCAGCAGTGAATTCAGCAGGGGAGATGGCTACACCTTC
TRBV27	TRBJ2-1	.	.	CASSSRGGNEQFF	TGTGCCAGCAGTTCTAGGGGGGGCAATGAGCAGTTCTTC
TRBV29-1	TRBJ2-3	.	TRBD2	CSLGGSGTDTQYF	TGCAGCTTGGGGGGGTCGGGGACAGATACGCAGTATTTT
TRBV19	TRBJ1-1	.	TRBD1	CASSTTGALDTEAFF	TGTGCCAGTAGTACAACAGGGGCATTGGACACTGAAGCTTTCTTT
TRBV4-1	TRBJ1-1	few	.	CASSQDLDTEAFF	TGCGCCAGCAGCCAAGATCTAGACACTGAAGCTTTCTTT
TRBV7-2	TRBJ1-1	.	TRBD1	CASSLVDRAEAFF	TGTGCCAGCAGCTTAGTGGACAGGGCTGAGGCTTTCTTT
TRBV9	TRBJ2-2	.	.	CASSYTGQYTGELFF	TGTGCCAGCAGCTACACCGGACAGTACACCGGGGAGCTGTTTTTT
TRBV6-6	TRBJ2-2	once	TRBD1	CASCPEGGRNTGELFF	TGTGCCAGCTGCCCCGAAGGGGGCAGAAACACCGGGGAGCTGTTTTTT
TRBV2	TRBJ2-7	.	.	CASTTQGAYEQYF	TGTGCCAGCACCACACAGGGCGCCTACGAGCAGTACTTC
TRBV18	TRBJ1-4	.	.	CASSYSEAEKLFF	TGTGCCAGCTCATACTCAGAAGCGGAAAAACTGTTTTTT
TRBV6-4	TRBJ2-1	few	TRBD2	CASSEKAGGFNEQFF	TGTGCCAGCAGTGAAAAAGCGGGGGGTTTCAATGAGCAGTTCTTC
TRBV27	TRBJ2-1	once	TRBD2	CASGTSAHNEQFF	TGTGCCAGTGGGACTAGCGCTCACAATGAGCAGTTCTTC
TRBV18	TRBJ1-1	.	.	CASSPDSGNTEAFF	TGTGCCAGCTCACCCGATTCGGGGAACACTGAAGCTTTCTTT
TRBV7-2	TRBJ2-1	.	TRBD1	CASSLATGRNEQFF	TGTGCCAGCAGCTTAGCGACAGGGCGGAATGAGCAGTTCTTC
TRBV9	TRBJ1-4	few	.	CASSVESDTNEKLFF	TGTGCCAGCAGCGTAGAATCAGATACTAATGAAAAACTGTTTTTT
TRBV6-4	TRBJ1-5	once	.	CASSEEEGISPQHF	TGTGCCAGCAGTGAAGAGGAAGGAATCAGCCCCCAGCATTTT
TRBV27	TRBJ1-6	few	.	CASRRQGSPLHF	TGTGCCAGCAGACGCCAGGGTTCACCCCTCCACTTT
TRBV27	TRBJ2-1	.	TRBD2	CASSLKRGGTHEQFF	TGTGCCAGCAGTTTAAAGCGGGGGGGTACCCATGAGCAGTTCTTC
TRBV11-2	TRBJ1-6	.	.	CASSFLTGVNSPLHF	TGTGCCAGCAGCTTTTTGACAGGAGTTAATTCACCCCTCCACTTT
TRBV7-2	TRBJ2-2	.	TRBD1	CASTSTGVVGTGELFF	TGTGCCAGCACTTCGACAGGGGTGGTGGGCACCGGGGAGCTGTTTTTT
TRBV9	TRBJ2-7	.	TRBD1	CASSGTGTYEQYF	TGTGCCAGCAGCGGGACAGGGACCTACGAGCAGTACTTC
TRBV21-1	TRBJ1-1	.	.	CASSKRGGRTTSTEAFF	TGTGCCAGCAGCAAAAGGGGTGGTCGAACGACGAGCACTGAAGCTTTCTTT
TRBV9	TRBJ2-5	.	.	CASTHRVRETQYF	TGTGCCAGCACGCACAGGGTGAGGGAGACCCAGTACTTC
TRBV7-7	TRBJ2-2	few	.	CASSQDSGGELFF	TGTGCCAGCAGTCAGGATTCTGGAGGAGAGCTGTTTTTT
TRBV2	TRBJ2-2	.	.	CASSVRTTTGELFF	TGTGCCAGCAGTGTGAGGACAACCACCGGGGAGCTGTTTTTT
TRBV2	TRBJ2-7	.	.	CASRRTVSYEQYF	TGTGCCAGCAGAAGGACAGTCTCCTACGAGCAGTACTTC